These 15 T cell receptor beta chains were all obtained from the same sample, sequenced in a study of human T cells and chemical hapten exposure. TCRdb re-called the RACE reads with MiXCR, one entry per CDR3 protein. The sample consists of approximately 110,000 distinct CDR3 sequences, about a tenth of them appearing once. Time point: patch test 2, 6 weeks after DPC sensitization. Regarding treatment: therapeutic diphenylcyclopropenone sensitization with weekly scalp DPC. The material was whole blood, obtained in connection with sensitization to the hapten diphenylcyclopropenone (DPC). These receptors were obtained from a woman aged 40 to 50 with alopecia areata. Some clones in this sample may be carry-over from other donors' samples.

V usage is TRBV5-4 and J usage is TRBJ1-2; possibly TRBD1 for D (5 bases). This CDR3 has 15 residues. V dropped 0 bases and J dropped 4 bases, with 13 bases sitting between them. Germline loops: CDR1 SGHNT, CDR2 YYREEE (reference sequence). The CDR3 DNA reads TGTGCCAGCAGCTTGGTAGGGACCGACACCTATGGCTACACCTTC. Its translation: CASSLVGTDTYGYTF.

The DNA of the CDR3 is TGTGCCAGCAAGGGGGAAGGGGCAGGAGCTAACTATGGCTACACCTTC. This gives the protein CASKGEGAGANYGYTF. The chain couples TRBV27 to TRBJ1-2; TRBD1 might be the D (6 bases). CDR3 length: 16 amino acids. Germline V gene data show CDR1 as MNHEY and CDR2 as SMNVEV (reference sequence). V lost 7 bases to trimming and J lost 0 bases, with 18 bases between them.

This clonotype was counted only a few times. V and J are TRBV20-1 and TRBJ1-1, with 9 bases lining up with TRBD1. Germline lookup yields CDR1 DFQATT and CDR2 SNEGSKA (reference sequence). CDR3 length equals 12 residues. The CDR3 nucleotides read TGCCGAGCAGCGGGACAGGGTGGAGGGGCTTTCTTT. This codes for CRAAGQGGGAFF.

This clonotype was seen a handful of times. The genes are TRBV29-1 and TRBJ1-2, with 7 bases lining up with TRBD1. CDR1 is SQVTM and CDR2 is ANQGSEA in the germline V gene. Losses at the gene ends were 3 bases for V and 6 bases for J; bases not matched to a gene: 7. CDR3 size: 13 residues. Here the CDR3 reads CSVDAGTEDGYTF. The CDR3 DNA sequence: TGCAGCGTTGATGCCGGGACAGAAGATGGCTACACCTTC. Looking up the rest from reference TRBV29-1 and TRBJ1-2 gives the full variable domain: SAVISQKPSRDICQRGTSLTIQCQVDSQVTMMFWYRQQPGQSLTLIATANQGSEATYESGFVIDKFPISRPNLTFSTLTVSNMSPEDSSIYLCSVDAGTEDGYTFGSGTRLTVV.

This clonotype has only a few counts. This chain joins TRBV4-3 and TRBJ2-5; 7 bases map to TRBD2. The CDR3 contains 15 residues. The V and J ends lost 0 bases and 3 bases, in that order; junction bases with no gene match: 4. Germline assignment: CDR1 LGHNA and CDR2 YSLEER. The CDR3 is CASSQDRGGEETQYF. The CDR3, as DNA: TGCGCCAGCAGCCAAGATCGGGGAGGGGAAGAGACCCAGTACTTC.

This clonotype was seen repeatedly, ten times or more. The CDR3 here is CASRPDGDWTQPQHF. CDR3 in DNA: TGTGCCAGCAGACCCGACGGGGATTGGACTCAGCCCCAGCATTTT. The chain is built from TRBV6-5 and TRBJ1-5; D gene unclear. Germline V gives CDR1 MNHEY, CDR2 SVGAGI. The CDR3 length is 15 residues. V was trimmed by 6 bases and J by 6 bases, leaving 18 bases between them.

V usage is TRBV28 and J usage is TRBJ1-5; possible D gene TRBD1, 5 bases. V shed 4 bases and J shed 4 bases, with 14 bases lying between them. Germline CDR1 MDHEN, CDR2 SYDVKM. The CDR3 extends over 15 amino acids. The DNA for the CDR3 is TGTGCCAGCAGTTCCCTTTTCGGGGCGAATCAGCCCCAGCATTTT. This translates into CASSSLFGANQPQHF.

This clonotype was seen many times. The V call is TRBV6-5, the J call TRBJ1-6; D not resolved. V was pared by 6 bases and J by 9 bases, with 18 bases between. The CDR3 has 15 residues. Germline V gene lookup returns CDR1 MNHEY and CDR2 SVGAGI. The CDR3 sequence: CASRARGGRGSPLHF. The CDR3 DNA reads as TGTGCCAGCAGAGCCCGGGGAGGGCGAGGTTCACCCCTCCACTTT.

This clonotype has just a few counts. The V and J genes are TRBV11-3 and TRBJ2-1, with a tentative D call TRBD2 (5 bases). CDR1 is SGHNT and CDR2 is YENEEA in the germline V gene. Trimming cost V 5 bases and J 8 bases, with 13 bases left between them. The CDR3 sequence is 13 residues long. The CDR3 region is CASSPPLGHEQFF. The CDR3 DNA is TGTGCCAGCAGCCCCCCACTAGGGCATGAGCAGTTCTTC.

V usage is TRBV9 and J usage is TRBJ1-2; a weak D match, TRBD1 (6 bases). CDR3 length equals 12 residues. Germline CDR1 SGDLS, CDR2 YYNGEE. Trimming pared 3 bases from V and 9 bases from J, leaving 12 bases between. CDR3 loop: CASSATGTRYTF. Here the CDR3 DNA reads TGTGCCAGCAGCGCCACAGGGACCCGCTACACCTTC.

This clonotype came up many times. J is TRBJ1-3 and V is TRBV7-8; D is undetermined. This CDR3 contains 14 residues. With 5 bases removed from V and 2 bases from J, the gap between germline ends came to 10 bases. The germline V gene has CDR1 SGHVS and CDR2 FQNEAQ. Here the CDR3 DNA reads TGTGCCAGCAGCCAAAGTGGAGCTGGAAACACCATATATTTT. Its translation: CASSQSGAGNTIYF.

This chain uses TRBV18 with TRBJ1-2; a possible D gene is TRBD1 (6 bases). CDR1 is KGHSH and CDR2 is LQKENI in the germline V gene. The CDR3 has 15 residues. The V end lost 2 bases, the J end lost 6 bases, and 16 bases lay between the germline ends. The CDR3 region has the DNA TGTGCCAGCTCACCAGACCTTACAGGGACGGATGGCTACACCTTC. Its translation is CASSPDLTGTDGYTF.

Many counts were recorded for this clonotype. The V call is TRBV18, the J call TRBJ2-3; no definite D call. Germline assignment: CDR1 KGHSH and CDR2 LQKENI. Trimming stripped 0 bases from V and 4 bases from J, with 5 bases between. CDR3 size: 13 residues. CDR3 region: CASSPPTADTQYF. CDR3 DNA sequence: TGTGCCAGCTCACCACCCACGGCAGATACGCAGTATTTT. The full variable domain, completed using reference TRBV18 and TRBJ2-3, is NAGVMQNPRHLVRRRGQEARLRCSPMKGHSHVYWYRQLPEEGLKFMVYLQKENIIDESGMPKERFSAEFPKEGPSILRIQQVVRGDSAAYFCASSPPTADTQYFGPGTRLTVL.

There are many counts of this clonotype. This chain uses TRBV11-2 with TRBJ2-1, with D possibly matching TRBD1 (6 bases). Trimming cost V 5 bases and J 5 bases, with 13 bases left between them. The CDR3 has 14 residues. From germline, CDR1 is SGHAT and CDR2 FQNNGV. The DNA of the CDR3 is TGTGCCAGCAGCCGCCCCCAGGGGCACAATGAGCAGTTCTTC. As protein: CASSRPQGHNEQFF.

This clonotype was recorded a few times. The chain combines TRBV6-5 with TRBJ2-3, with D possibly matching TRBD2 (5 bases). Trimming removed 0 bases from V and 2 bases from J, with 9 bases in between. From germline, CDR1 is MNHEY and CDR2 SVGAGI. This CDR3 spans 15 amino acids. The chain's CDR3 is CASSYSPGFTDTQYF. The CDR3 nucleotides are TGTGCCAGCAGTTACTCGCCGGGGTTCACAGATACGCAGTATTTT.